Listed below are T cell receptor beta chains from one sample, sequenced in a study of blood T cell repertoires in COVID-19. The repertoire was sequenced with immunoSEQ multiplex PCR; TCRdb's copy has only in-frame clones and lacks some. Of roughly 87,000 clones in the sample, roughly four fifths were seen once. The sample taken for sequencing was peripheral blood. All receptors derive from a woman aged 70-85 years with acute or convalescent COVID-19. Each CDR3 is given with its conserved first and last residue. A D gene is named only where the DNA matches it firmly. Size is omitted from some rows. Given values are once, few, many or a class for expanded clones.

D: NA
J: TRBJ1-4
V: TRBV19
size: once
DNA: TGTGCCAGTAAGGTTGTGGCGGGTAATGAAAAACTGTTTTTT
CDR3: CASKVVAGNEKLFF

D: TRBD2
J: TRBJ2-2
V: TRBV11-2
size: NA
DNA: TGTGCCAGCAGCTCATCTCCCGGGGAGGGGACCGGGGAGCTGTTTTTT
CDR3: CASSSSPGEGTGELFF

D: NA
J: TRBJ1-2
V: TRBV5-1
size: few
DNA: TGCGCCAGCAGCTCCTTAGGGGAGGAGAACTATGGCTACACCTTC
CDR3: CASSSLGEENYGYTF

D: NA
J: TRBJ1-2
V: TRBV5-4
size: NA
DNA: TGTGCCAGCAGCTCAGGACAGAACTATGGCTACACCTTC
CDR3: CASSSGQNYGYTF

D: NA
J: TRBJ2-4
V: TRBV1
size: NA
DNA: TGCACCAGCAGCCAAGGGACAGGACAAGCCAAAAACATTCAGTACTTC
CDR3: CTSSQGTGQAKNIQYF

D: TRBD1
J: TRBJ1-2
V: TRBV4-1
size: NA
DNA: TGCGCCAGCAGCCCGGGACAGGGTCCTAACTATGGCTACACCTTC
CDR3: CASSPGQGPNYGYTF

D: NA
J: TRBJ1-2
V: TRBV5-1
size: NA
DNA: TGCGCCAGCAGCCTACAGGAGAACTATGGCTACACCTTC
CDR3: CASSLQENYGYTF

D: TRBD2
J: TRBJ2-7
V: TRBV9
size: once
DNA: TGTGCCAGCAGCGTTGGCGGGGGGGCCTCCGAGCAGTACTTC
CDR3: CASSVGGGASEQYF

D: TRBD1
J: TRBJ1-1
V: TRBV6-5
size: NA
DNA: TGTGCCACTAACGCAGGGGGCGGCACTGAAGCTTTCTTT
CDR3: CATNAGGGTEAFF

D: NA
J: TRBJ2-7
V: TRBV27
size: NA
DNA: TGTGCCAGCAGCCCGGGACTCACAGAGGGCTACGAGCAGTACTTC
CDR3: CASSPGLTEGYEQYF

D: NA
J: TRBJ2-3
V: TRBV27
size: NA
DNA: TGTGCCAGCTGTCCAACGGGGGAATCGGAAGCAGATACGCAGTATTTT
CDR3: CASCPTGESEADTQYF

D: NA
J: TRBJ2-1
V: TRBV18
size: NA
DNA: TGTGCCAGCTCACCAACACAAACGTACAATGAGCAGTTCTTC
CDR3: CASSPTQTYNEQFF

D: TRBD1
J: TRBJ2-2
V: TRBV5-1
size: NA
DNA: TGCGCCAGCAGCCCCGGACAGGGGGCGACGATCGGGGAGCTGTTTTTT
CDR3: CASSPGQGATIGELFF

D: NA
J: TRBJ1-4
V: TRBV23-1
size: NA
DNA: TGCGCCAGCAGTCAATCGATACAAAGAGGGAATGAAAAACTGTTTTTT
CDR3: CASSQSIQRGNEKLFF

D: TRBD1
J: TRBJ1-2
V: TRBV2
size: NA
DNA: TGTGCCAGCTTACAAGGGACAGGGCTCGGCTACACCTTC
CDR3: CASLQGTGLGYTF

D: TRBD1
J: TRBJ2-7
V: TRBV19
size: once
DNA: TGTGCCAGTAGTATAGACAGGGGGTCTGCTGAGCAGTACTTC
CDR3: CASSIDRGSAEQYF

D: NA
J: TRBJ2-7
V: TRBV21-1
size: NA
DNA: TGTGCCAGCAGCTTTCCGTCAGTGTGTGGCCCCCCTGGGGCCGACGAGCAGTACTTC
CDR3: CASSFPSVCGPPGADEQYF

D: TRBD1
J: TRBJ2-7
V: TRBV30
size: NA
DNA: TGTGCCTGGAGACTGACAGGGGGCGAGCAGTACTTC
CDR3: CAWRLTGGEQYF

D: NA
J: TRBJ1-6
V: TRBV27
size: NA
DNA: TGTGCCAGCTCGACTTTCGGCTCCTATAATTCACCCCTCCACTTT
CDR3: CASSTFGSYNSPLHF

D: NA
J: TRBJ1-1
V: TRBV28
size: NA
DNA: TGTGCCAGCAGTTTTCAGAACACTGAAGCTTTCTTT
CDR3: CASSFQNTEAFF

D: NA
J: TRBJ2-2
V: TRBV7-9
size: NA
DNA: TGTGCCAGCAGCTTATATTCCGACTCCGGGGAGCTGTTTTTT
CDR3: CASSLYSDSGELFF

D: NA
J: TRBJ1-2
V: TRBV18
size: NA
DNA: TGTGCCAGCTCGTCTACCAGGGGATCTGGCTACACCTTC
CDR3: CASSSTRGSGYTF

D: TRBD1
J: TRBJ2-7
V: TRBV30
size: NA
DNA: TGTGCCTTTACAGGGGGGAGCTCCTACGAGCAGTACTTC
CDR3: CAFTGGSSYEQYF

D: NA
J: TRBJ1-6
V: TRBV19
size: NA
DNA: TGTGCCAGTAGTATGGGGACTCCAAATTCACCCCTCCACTTT
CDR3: CASSMGTPNSPLHF

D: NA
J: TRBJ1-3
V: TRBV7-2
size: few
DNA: TGTGCCAGCAGTTTCTTCTCTGGAAACACCATATATTTT
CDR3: CASSFFSGNTIYF

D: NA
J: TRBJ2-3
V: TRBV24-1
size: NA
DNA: TGTGCCACCAGTGATTCCCGGCAGGGGACAGATACGCAGTATTTT
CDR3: CATSDSRQGTDTQYF